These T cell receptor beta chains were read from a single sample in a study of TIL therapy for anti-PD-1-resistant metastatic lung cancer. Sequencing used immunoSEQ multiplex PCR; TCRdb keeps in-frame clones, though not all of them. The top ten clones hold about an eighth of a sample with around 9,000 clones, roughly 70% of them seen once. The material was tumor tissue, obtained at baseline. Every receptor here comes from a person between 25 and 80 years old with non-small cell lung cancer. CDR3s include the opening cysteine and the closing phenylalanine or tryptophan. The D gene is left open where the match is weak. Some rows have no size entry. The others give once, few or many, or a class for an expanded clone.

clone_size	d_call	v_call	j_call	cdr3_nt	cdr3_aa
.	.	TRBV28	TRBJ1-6	TGTGCCAGCAGTTTAAGGGCGACCTATAATTCACCCCTCCACTTT	CASSLRATYNSPLHF
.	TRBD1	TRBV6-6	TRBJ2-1	TGTGCCAGCAGCCCTGGGACAGGGGGCTACAATGAGCAGTTCTTC	CASSPGTGGYNEQFF
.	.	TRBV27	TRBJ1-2	TGTGCCAGCAGTTTCGACAGGAAGGCCTATGGCTACACCTTC	CASSFDRKAYGYTF
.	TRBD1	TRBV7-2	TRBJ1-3	TGTGCCAGCCACGGACAGGGAAGGTTACATGGAAACACCATATATTTT	CASHGQGRLHGNTIYF
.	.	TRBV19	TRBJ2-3	TGTGCCAGTAGTAAACAGGGTTTTGAAGATACGCAGTATTTT	CASSKQGFEDTQYF
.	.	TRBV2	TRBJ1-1	TGTGCCAGCAGTGGGGTCGAGACGAACACTGAAGCTTTCTTT	CASSGVETNTEAFF
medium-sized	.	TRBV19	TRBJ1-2	TGTGCCAGTAGTATAGATCGTAACGCCCGGGGAGAGGGCTACACCTTC	CASSIDRNARGEGYTF
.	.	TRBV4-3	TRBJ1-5	TGCGCCAGCAGCCAAGTACCGCCAGGGGGCAATCAGCCCCAGCATTTT	CASSQVPPGGNQPQHF
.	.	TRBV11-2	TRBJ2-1	TGTGCCAGCAGCTCCCATAGCGGAAACTCCTACAATGAGCAGTTCTTC	CASSSHSGNSYNEQFF
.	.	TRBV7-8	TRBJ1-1	TGTGCCAGCAGCCAAAAAATTAATCGCCGACAGGTTAACACTGAAGCTTTCTTT	CASSQKINRRQVNTEAFF
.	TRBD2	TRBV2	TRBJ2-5	TGTGCCAGCAGCTACGCGGGGGGCAGAGAGACCCAGTACTTC	CASSYAGGRETQYF
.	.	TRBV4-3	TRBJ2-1	TGCGCCAGCAGCCAAGTAGGACACAATGAGCAGTTCTTC	CASSQVGHNEQFF
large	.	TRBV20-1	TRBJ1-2	TGCAGTGCTAGTAACTATGGCTACACCTTC	CSASNYGYTF
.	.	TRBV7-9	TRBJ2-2	TGTGCCAGCAGTGAGCAGGGAGGAACCGGGGAGCTGTTTTTT	CASSEQGGTGELFF
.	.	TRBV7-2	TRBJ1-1	TGTGCCAGCAGCTTAGGACAGCTGAACACTGAAGCTTTCTTT	CASSLGQLNTEAFF
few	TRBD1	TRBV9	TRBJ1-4	TGTGCCAGCAGCGTAGGGGACAGGGCATGGACTAATGAAAAACTGTTTTTT	CASSVGDRAWTNEKLFF
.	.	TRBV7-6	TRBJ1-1	TGTGCCAGCAGCGACGCGACAGGTCCCAGTGTGAACACTGAAGCTTTCTTT	CASSDATGPSVNTEAFF